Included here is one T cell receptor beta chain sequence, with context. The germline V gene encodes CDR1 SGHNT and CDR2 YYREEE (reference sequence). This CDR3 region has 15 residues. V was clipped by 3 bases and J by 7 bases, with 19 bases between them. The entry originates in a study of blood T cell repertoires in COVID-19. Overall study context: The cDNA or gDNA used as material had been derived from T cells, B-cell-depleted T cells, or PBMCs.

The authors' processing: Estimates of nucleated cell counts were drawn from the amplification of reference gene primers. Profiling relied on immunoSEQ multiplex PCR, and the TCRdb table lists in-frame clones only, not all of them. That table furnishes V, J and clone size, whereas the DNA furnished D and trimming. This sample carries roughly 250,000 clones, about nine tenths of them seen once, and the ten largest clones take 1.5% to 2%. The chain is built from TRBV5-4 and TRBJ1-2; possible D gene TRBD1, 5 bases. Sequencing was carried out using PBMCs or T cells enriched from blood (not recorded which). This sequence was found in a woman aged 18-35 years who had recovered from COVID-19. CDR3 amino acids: CASSYQAGFDFGYTF. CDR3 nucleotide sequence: TGTGCCAGCAGCTACCAGGCAGGGTTTGATTTTGGCTACACCTTC.